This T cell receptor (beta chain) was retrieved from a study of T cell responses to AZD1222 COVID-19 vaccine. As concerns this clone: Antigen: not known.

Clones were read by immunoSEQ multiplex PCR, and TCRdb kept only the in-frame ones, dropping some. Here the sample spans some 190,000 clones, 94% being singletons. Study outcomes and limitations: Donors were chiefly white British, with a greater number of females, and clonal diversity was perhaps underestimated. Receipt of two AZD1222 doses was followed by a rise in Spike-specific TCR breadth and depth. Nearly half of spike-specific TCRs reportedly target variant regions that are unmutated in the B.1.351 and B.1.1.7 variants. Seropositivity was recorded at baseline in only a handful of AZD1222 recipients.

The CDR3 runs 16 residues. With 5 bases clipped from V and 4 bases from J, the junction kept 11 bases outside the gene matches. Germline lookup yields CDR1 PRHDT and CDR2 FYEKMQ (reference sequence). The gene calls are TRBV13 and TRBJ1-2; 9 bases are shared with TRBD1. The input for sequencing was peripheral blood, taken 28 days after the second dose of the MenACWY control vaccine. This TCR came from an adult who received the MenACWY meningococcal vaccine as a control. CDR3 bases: TGTGCCAGCAGCCGCGACGGGACAGGGAGCGCCTATGGCTACACCTTC. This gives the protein CASSRDGTGSAYGYTF.